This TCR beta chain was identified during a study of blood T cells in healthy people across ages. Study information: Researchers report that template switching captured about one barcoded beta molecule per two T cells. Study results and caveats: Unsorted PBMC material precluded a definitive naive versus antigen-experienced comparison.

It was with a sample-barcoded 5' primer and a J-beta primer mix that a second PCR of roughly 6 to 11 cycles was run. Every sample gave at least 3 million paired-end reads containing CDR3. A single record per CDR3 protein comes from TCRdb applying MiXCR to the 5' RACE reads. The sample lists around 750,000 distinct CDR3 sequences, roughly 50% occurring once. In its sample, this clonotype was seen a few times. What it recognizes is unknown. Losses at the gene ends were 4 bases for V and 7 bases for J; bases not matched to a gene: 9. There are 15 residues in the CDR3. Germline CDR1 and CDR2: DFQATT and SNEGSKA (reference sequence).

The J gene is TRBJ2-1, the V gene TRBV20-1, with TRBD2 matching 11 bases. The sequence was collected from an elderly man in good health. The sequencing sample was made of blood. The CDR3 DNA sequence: TGCAGTGCTACGACCACTAGCGGGAGTTCTAATGAGCAGTTCTTC. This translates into CSATTTSGSSNEQFF.